The 25 T cell receptor beta chains below all came from one sample that was sequenced in a study of shared clonotypes between healthy human individuals. TCRdb's copy holds only in-frame clones and misses some; the assay was immunoSEQ multiplex PCR. The table shows hundreds of thousands of clones, with roughly three quarters occurring only once. The specimen was PBMCs. The receptors shown here come from a woman aged 40 to 50 in good health. Some clones in this sample may be carry-over from other donors' samples.

V usage is TRBV25-1 and J usage is TRBJ2-7; D is undetermined. Germline V gene lookup returns CDR1 MGHDK and CDR2 SYGVNS. This CDR3 spans 13 amino acids. The V end was cut by 3 bases, the J end by 2 bases, with 8 bases between. The CDR3 DNA follows: TGTGCCAGCAGTGATGGGATGGCCTACGAGCAGTACTTC. Residues: CASSDGMAYEQYF.

Of note for this clone: This may be a read error: a much more frequent sequence differs by one nucleotide. Distinct nucleotide sequences in the sample also encode this CDR3. The genes are TRBV11-2 and TRBJ2-7, with TRBD2 matching 16 bases. This CDR3 contains 16 residues. The V segment lost 5 bases and the J segment 9 bases; nucleotides outside the gene matches: 10. Germline V gene sequence: CDR1 SGHAT, CDR2 FQNNGV. In DNA form, the CDR3 reads TGTGCCAGCAGCCCGGGACTAGCGGGAGGGCTGTTTGGGCAGTACTTC. As protein: CASSPGLAGGLFGQYF.

V and J are TRBV7-3 and TRBJ2-2; 12 bases match TRBD1. This CDR3 is built from 15 residues. Trimming at V came to 4 bases and at J to 5 bases, leaving 2 bases not matched to a gene. Germline V CDR1 and CDR2: SGHTA, FQGTGA. The CDR3 DNA reads as TGTGCCAGCAGCTCGGGACAGGGGGCAACCGGGGAGCTGTTTTTT. Translating gives CASSSGQGATGELFF.

On this clone: A far larger clone is one nucleotide away, so this likely arose from a read error. This specimen includes other DNA sequences encoding the same CDR3. This sequence joins TRBV27 and TRBJ1-1; 12 bases agree with TRBD1. Looked up from germline, CDR1 is MNHEY and CDR2 is SMNVEV (reference sequence). The CDR3 runs 14 residues. Written as DNA, the CDR3 is TGTGCCAGCAGTTTCGGGACAGGGGGCAGGGAAGCCTTCTTT. It encodes CASSFGTGGREAFF.

This clone has just a few counts. V and J are TRBV18 and TRBJ2-7; D is undetermined. Trimming took 2 bases from V and 9 from J, leaving 14 bases between them. This CDR3 has 13 residues. Germline V lookup: CDR1 KGHSH, CDR2 LQKENI. CDR3 sequence reads: CASSPGARERQYF. Here the CDR3 DNA reads TGTGCCAGCTCACCAGGTGCTAGGGAAAGGCAGTACTTC.

As for this clone: A far more abundant clone sits one base away, making this likely a read error. The V gene is TRBV7-3, the J gene TRBJ2-5; D is unresolved. The V gene's germline CDR1 is SGHTA and CDR2 FQGTGA. The CDR3 consists of 15 residues. The germline V and J ends were trimmed by 1 base and 5 bases, with 14 bases remaining between them. CDR3 protein: CASSLSPGPDETQYF. Here the CDR3 DNA reads TGTGCCAGCAGCTTAAGCCCAGGACCCGATGAGACCCAGTACTTC.

V usage is TRBV13 and J usage is TRBJ2-7; 9 bases agree with TRBD1. With V trimmed by 5 bases and J by 3 bases, 8 bases remained unmatched. CDR3 length equals 15 residues. In germline, CDR1 is PRHDT, CDR2 FYEKMQ (reference sequence). CDR3 loop: CASSTRTGAIYEQYF. In DNA, the CDR3 is TGTGCCAGCAGCACCAGGACAGGGGCAATCTACGAGCAGTACTTC. The full variable domain, in which reference TRBV13 and TRBJ2-7 provide the parts outside the CDR3, is AAGVIQSPRHLIKEKRETATLKCYPIPRHDTVYWYQQGPGQDPQFLISFYEKMQSDKGSIPDRFSAQQFSDYHSELNMSSLELGDSALYFCASSTRTGAIYEQYFGPGTRLTVT.

V and J are TRBV9 and TRBJ2-3, with 11 bases matching TRBD2. Trimming at V came to 5 bases and at J to 4 bases, leaving 6 bases not matched to a gene. This CDR3 contains 15 residues. Germline-derived CDR1 and CDR2 are SGDLS and YYNGEE. The CDR3, as DNA: TGTGCCAGCAGTGAACTAGCGGGAGACGCAGATACGCAGTATTTT. Encoded protein: CASSELAGDADTQYF. The full variable domain, with the rest looked up from reference TRBV9 and TRBJ2-3, is DSGVTQTPKHLITATGQRVTLRCSPRSGDLSVYWYQQSLDQGLQFLIQYYNGEERAKGNILERFSAQQFPDLHSELNLSSLELGDSALYFCASSELAGDADTQYFGPGTRLTVL.

This clone occurred many times. Other DNA sequences in this sample translate to the same CDR3. The V gene is TRBV4-2, the J gene TRBJ2-3, with 13 bases matching TRBD2. The V gene end was trimmed by 1 base and the J gene end by 7 bases; junction bases not matched to a gene: 2. The CDR3 length is 15 residues. Looked up from germline, CDR1 is LGHNA and CDR2 is YNFKEQ. CDR3 DNA: TGTGCCAGCAGCCAAGGGACTAGCGGGAGAAATACGCAGTATTTT. Protein: CASSQGTSGRNTQYF.

The chain couples TRBV6-5 to TRBJ2-7, with D unresolved. Germline CDR1 reads MNHEY; CDR2 reads SVGAGI. The CDR3 extends over 16 amino acids. V was shortened by 2 bases and J by 6 bases, with 20 bases between the two germline ends. The CDR3 sequence: CASSYAFPQSLSEQYF. CDR3 nucleotides: TGTGCCAGCAGTTACGCTTTCCCGCAATCCCTCTCCGAGCAGTACTTC.

This chain links TRBV7-2 with TRBJ2-6; D is unresolved. Deletions cut 1 base from V and 0 bases from J, with 7 bases between. This CDR3 contains 16 residues. Germline V CDR1 and CDR2: SGHTA, FQGNSA. The chain's CDR3 is CASSLGTYSGANVLTF. The DNA of the CDR3 is TGTGCCAGCAGCTTAGGTACCTACTCTGGGGCCAACGTCCTGACTTTC.

Of note for this clone: At one of its ends the junction is not consistent with the germline gene, which may arise from a read error. This CDR3 is also generated by other DNA sequences in the sample. The CDR3 DNA sequence: TGTGCTAGCAGCCCGGCGGGGGGTAGCACAGATACGCAGTATTTT. It yields the protein CASSPAGGSTDTQYF. The chain uses TRBV7-7 and TRBJ2-3; 8 nucleotides line up with TRBD2. Germline CDR1 SSHAT, CDR2 FNYEAQ (reference sequence). The CDR3 is made up of 15 amino acids.

Of note for this clone: With a far larger clone one base away, a read error is the likely cause. The sample holds other DNA sequences that translate to the same CDR3. The chain carries TRBV4-1 and TRBJ1-1, with a possible D match to TRBD1 (5 bases). The V gene's germline CDR1 is MGHRA and CDR2 YSYEKL. The CDR3 has 11 amino acids. Written as DNA, the CDR3 is TGCGCTAGCAGCCCCGGGGGGAGAGCTTTCTTT. Translation: CASSPGGRAFF.

The CDR3 is CASSEDRETGKLFF. DNA of the CDR3: TGTGCCAGCAGTGAAGATAGAGAGACGGGAAAACTGTTTTTT. The chain combines TRBV25-1 with TRBJ1-4, with D hard to call. The V and J ends lost 2 bases and 10 bases respectively, with 14 bases between them. Germline assignment: CDR1 MGHDK and CDR2 SYGVNS. The length of the CDR3 is 14 residues.

This clone was counted once. The rearrangement uses TRBV7-8 and TRBJ1-1; D gene ambiguous. Looked up from germline, CDR1 is SGHVS and CDR2 is FQNEAQ. The CDR3 is 15 amino acids. V lost 5 bases to trimming and J lost 0 bases, with 13 bases between them. The CDR3 is CASSRTQRLNTEAFF. CDR3 bases: TGTGCCAGCAGCCGTACACAGAGACTGAACACTGAAGCTTTCTTT.

CDR3 loop: CASSLAGAGSYEQYF. Here the CDR3 DNA reads TGTGCCAGCAGCTTAGCGGGAGCGGGTTCCTACGAGCAGTACTTC. The chain couples TRBV7-3 to TRBJ2-7; 7 nucleotides line up with TRBD2. The V gene end was trimmed by 2 bases and the J gene end by 1 base; junction bases not matched to a gene: 5. Germline-derived CDR1 and CDR2 are SGHTA and FQGTGA. The CDR3 has 15 amino acids.

This chain links TRBV7-9 with TRBJ2-3; 8 bases agree with TRBD1. The trim removed 4 bases at V and 5 bases at J, leaving 17 bases unmatched. The germline V gene encodes CDR1 SEHNR and CDR2 FQNEAQ (reference sequence). CDR3 size: 18 residues. The chain's CDR3 is CASSSPPSGQGFRDTQYF. CDR3 DNA sequence: TGTGCCAGCAGCTCCCCCCCTTCTGGACAGGGTTTTAGAGATACGCAGTATTTT.

This clone was observed a single time. V is TRBV7-2 and J is TRBJ1-2; D unclear. CDR3 length: 14 residues. V shed 0 bases and J shed 0 bases, with 5 bases lying between them. Per germline, CDR1 SGHTA and CDR2 FQGNSA. The CDR3 DNA follows: TGTGCCAGCAGCTTAGCAGGTGCTAACTATGGCTACACCTTC. This codes for CASSLAGANYGYTF.

At least ten counts were recorded for this clone. The J gene is TRBJ2-7, the V gene TRBV11-2; D is unresolved. The V and J ends lost 1 base and 6 bases respectively, with 7 bases between them. The germline CDR1 and CDR2 sequences are SGHAT and FQNNGV. There are 12 residues in the CDR3. The CDR3 loop reads CASSLVSAEQYF. CDR3 nucleotide sequence: TGTGCCAGCAGCTTAGTGAGTGCCGAGCAGTACTTC.

The V and J genes are TRBV5-6 and TRBJ1-1; no clear D. CDR1 and CDR2 from the germline V gene are SGHDT and YYEEEE. Trimming cost V 2 bases and J 1 base, with 12 bases left between them. This CDR3 region has 15 residues. CDR3 DNA sequence: TGTGCCAGCAGCTTACCCCCTCCGCGGAACACTGAAGCTTTCTTT. It translates to CASSLPPPRNTEAFF.

This chain links TRBV6-7 with TRBJ2-2; 10 bases are a match to TRBD2. TRBV6-7 is flagged as an ORF with uncertain function. V lost 0 bases, J lost 6 bases, and 10 bases stayed unmatched. This CDR3 contains 18 residues. CDR3 residues: CASSYSSPLAGVAGELFF. In nucleotides, the CDR3 is TGTGCCAGCAGTTACTCGAGCCCCCTAGCGGGAGTTGCCGGGGAGCTGTTTTTT.

The gene calls are TRBV2 and TRBJ1-2; D uncertain. CDR3 length equals 14 residues. The germline CDR1 and CDR2 sequences are SNHLY and FYNNEI. V lost 7 bases to trimming and J lost 2 bases, with 14 bases between them. This CDR3 reads CASTTFATNYGYTF. The CDR3 DNA reads TGTGCCAGCACTACTTTCGCGACGAACTATGGCTACACCTTC.

As for this clone: A far larger clone is off by one base, so a read error is likely. The rearrangement links TRBV1 to TRBJ1-1; TRBD1, the table's D call, lacks a check against the DNA. TRBV1 constitutes a pseudogene. The length of the CDR3 is 15 residues. In DNA, the CDR3 is TGCGCCAGCAGCCAAGAAGACAGGGAGAACACTGAAGCTTTCTTT. This gives the protein CASSQEDRENTEAFF.

The chain links TRBV7-3 to TRBJ2-5; tentative D call: TRBD2 (6 bases). V was pared by 5 bases and J by 2 bases, with 15 bases between. CDR1 SGHTA and CDR2 FQGTGA come from the germline V gene. The CDR3 runs to 15 residues. The DNA of the CDR3 is TGTGCCAGCAGCCCCCGGGGGACGGGGCAAGAGACCCAGTACTTC. It codes for CASSPRGTGQETQYF.

The chain recombines TRBV18 with TRBJ1-2, with 11 positions matching TRBD1. CDR1 is KGHSH, CDR2 LQKENI, per germline. Trimming took 6 bases from V and 8 from J; bases not matched to a gene: 8. The CDR3 is 14 residues long. CDR3 region: CASSEGQGVRGYTF. The CDR3 DNA reads as TGTGCCAGCTCGGAGGGACAGGGGGTTCGGGGCTACACCTTC. The entire variable domain, with the rest obtained from reference TRBV18 and TRBJ1-2, is as follows: NAGVMQNPRHLVRRRGQEARLRCSPMKGHSHVYWYRQLPEEGLKFMVYLQKENIIDESGMPKERFSAEFPKEGPSILRIQQVVRGDSAAYFCASSEGQGVRGYTFGSGTRLTVV.